This T cell receptor beta chain was found in a study of Graves' ophthalmopathy and Graves' hyperthyroidism. Study-level background: Stable hyperthyroidism meant no progression to ophthalmopathy within 18 months of follow-up.

Only newly diagnosed hyperthyroidism patients aged 18 to 65, with under 2 months' duration, were enrolled. RNA transcripts yielded amplified TCR beta CDR3 regions. After a first-round RT-PCR with HTBI primers, a second-round multiplex PCR was run. TCRdb passed the multiplex PCR reads through MiXCR, listing each CDR3 protein once. The sample shows about 1.1 million distinct CDR3 sequences, around a third of them seen only once. Germline CDR1 is SGDLS and CDR2 is YYNGEE. There are 16 residues in the CDR3. J gave up 4 bases and V 0 bases, and 8 bases lay outside the gene matches. The chain has TRBV9 and TRBJ2-3; 7 bases fit TRBD2. The sample consisted of peripheral blood or thyroid tissue (not recorded which). The TCR originated in an adult man with Graves' hyperthyroidism. In DNA form, the CDR3 reads TGTGCCAGCAGCGTAGAACGCGGGGGAATTCCAGATACGCAGTATTTT. This gives the protein CASSVERGGIPDTQYF.